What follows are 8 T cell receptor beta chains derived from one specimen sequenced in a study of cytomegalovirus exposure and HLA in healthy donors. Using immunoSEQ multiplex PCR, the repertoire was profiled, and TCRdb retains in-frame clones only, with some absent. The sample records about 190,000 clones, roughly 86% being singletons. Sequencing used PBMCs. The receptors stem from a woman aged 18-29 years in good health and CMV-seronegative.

CDR3 sequence reads: CASSPSQNTEAFF. CDR3 nucleotides: TGTGCCAGCTCACCATCCCAGAACACTGAAGCTTTCTTT. The chain recombines TRBV18 with TRBJ1-1; no clear D gene. The germline V gene has CDR1 KGHSH and CDR2 LQKENI. The V gene lost 2 bases and the J gene lost 1 base, with 5 bases spanning the gap. CDR3 length: 13 residues.

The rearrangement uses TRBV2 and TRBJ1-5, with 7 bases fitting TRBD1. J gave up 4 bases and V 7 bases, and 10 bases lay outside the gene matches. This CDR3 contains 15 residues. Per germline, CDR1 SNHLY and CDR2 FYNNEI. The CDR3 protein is CASILDGQVNQPQHF. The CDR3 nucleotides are TGTGCCAGCATCCTGGACGGACAGGTTAATCAGCCCCAGCATTTT. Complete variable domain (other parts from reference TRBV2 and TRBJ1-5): EPEVTQTPSHQVTQMGQEVILRCVPISNHLYFYWYRQILGQKVEFLVSFYNNEISEKSEIFDDQFSVERPDGSNFTLKIRSTKLEDSAMYFCASILDGQVNQPQHFGDGTRLSIL.

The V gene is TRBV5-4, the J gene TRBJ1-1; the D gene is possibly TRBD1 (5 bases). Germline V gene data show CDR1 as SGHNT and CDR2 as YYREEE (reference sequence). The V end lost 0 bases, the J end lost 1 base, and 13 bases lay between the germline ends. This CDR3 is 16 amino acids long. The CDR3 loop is CASSLAAGQRNTEAFF. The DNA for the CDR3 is TGTGCCAGCAGCTTGGCCGCAGGGCAGAGGAACACTGAAGCTTTCTTT.

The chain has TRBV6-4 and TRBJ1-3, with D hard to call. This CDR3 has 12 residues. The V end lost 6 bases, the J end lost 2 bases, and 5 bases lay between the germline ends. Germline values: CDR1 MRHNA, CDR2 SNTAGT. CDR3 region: CASRSPGNTIYF. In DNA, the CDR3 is TGTGCCAGCAGGAGTCCTGGAAACACCATATATTTT.

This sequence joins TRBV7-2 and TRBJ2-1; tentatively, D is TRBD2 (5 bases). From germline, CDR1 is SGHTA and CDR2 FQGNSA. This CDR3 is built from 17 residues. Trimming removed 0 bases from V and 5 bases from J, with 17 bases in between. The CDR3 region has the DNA TGTGCCAGCAGCTTAGCCCCCCCTGGACTCCGCCACAATGAGCAGTTCTTC. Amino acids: CASSLAPPGLRHNEQFF.

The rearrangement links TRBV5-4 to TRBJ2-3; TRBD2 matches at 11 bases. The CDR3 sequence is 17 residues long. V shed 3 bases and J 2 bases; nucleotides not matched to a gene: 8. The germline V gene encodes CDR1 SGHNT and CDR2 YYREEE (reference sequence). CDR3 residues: CASSSPTSGITTDTQYF. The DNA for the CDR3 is TGTGCCAGCAGCTCCCCGACTAGCGGGATCACCACAGATACGCAGTATTTT.

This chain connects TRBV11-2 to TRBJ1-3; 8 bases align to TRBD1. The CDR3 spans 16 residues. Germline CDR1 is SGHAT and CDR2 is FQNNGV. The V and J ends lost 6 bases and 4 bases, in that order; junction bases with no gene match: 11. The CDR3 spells CASSLFRGPSGNTIYF. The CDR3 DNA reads TGTGCCAGCAGTCTTTTCAGGGGGCCATCAGGAAACACCATATATTTT.

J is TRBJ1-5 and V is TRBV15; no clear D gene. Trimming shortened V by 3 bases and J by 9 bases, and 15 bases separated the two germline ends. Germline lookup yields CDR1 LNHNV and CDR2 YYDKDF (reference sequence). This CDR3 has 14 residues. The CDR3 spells CATSRDLSSWPQHF. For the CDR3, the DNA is TGTGCCACCAGCAGGGACTTATCGAGTTGGCCCCAGCATTTT. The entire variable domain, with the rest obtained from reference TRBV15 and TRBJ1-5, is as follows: DAMVIQNPRYQVTQFGKPVTLSCSQTLNHNVMYWYQQKSSQAPKLLFHYYDKDFNNEADTPDNFQSRRPNTSFCFLDIRSPGLGDTAMYLCATSRDLSSWPQHFGDGTRLSIL.